This TCR beta chain stems from a study of control samples from healthy donors and cancer patients. This clone was detected once. The germline V gene has CDR1 GTSNPN and CDR2 SVGIG (reference sequence). The CDR3 sequence is 16 residues long. Unmatched junction bases numbered 9, after V lost 1 base and J lost 9 bases. Clones were read by immunoSEQ multiplex PCR, and TCRdb kept only the in-frame ones, dropping some. The sample has roughly 100,000 clones, around nine tenths seen once; the top ten hold approximately 20%. The J gene is TRBJ1-6, the V gene TRBV30, with 10 positions matching TRBD1. Input material: PBMCs. This clonotype originated in a man in his fifties or sixties with lung cancer. CDR3 in DNA: TGTGCCTGGAGTGCCCCGGGGGACAGGGGCTTTTCACCCCTCCACTTT. This gives the protein CAWSAPGDRGFSPLHF.